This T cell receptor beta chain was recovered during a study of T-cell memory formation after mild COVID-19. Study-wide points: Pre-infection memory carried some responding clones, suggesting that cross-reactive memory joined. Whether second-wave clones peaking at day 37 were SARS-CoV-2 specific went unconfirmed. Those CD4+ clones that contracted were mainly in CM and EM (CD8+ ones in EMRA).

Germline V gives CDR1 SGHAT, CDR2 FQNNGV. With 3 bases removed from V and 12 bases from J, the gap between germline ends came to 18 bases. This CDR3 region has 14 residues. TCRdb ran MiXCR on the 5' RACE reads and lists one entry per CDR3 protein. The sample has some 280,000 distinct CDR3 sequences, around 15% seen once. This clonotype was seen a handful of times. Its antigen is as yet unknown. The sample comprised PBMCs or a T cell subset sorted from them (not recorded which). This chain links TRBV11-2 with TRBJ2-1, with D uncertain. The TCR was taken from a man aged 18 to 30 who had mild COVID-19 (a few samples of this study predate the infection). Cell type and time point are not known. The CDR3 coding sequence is TGTGCCAGCAGCTTTGGTTTCTCTGCGCCCGGGCAGTTCTTC. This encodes CASSFGFSAPGQFF.